This entry lists 14 T cell receptor beta chains sequenced from one sample in a study of vaccination effects on CD4 cells after COVID-19. Sequencing was performed with immunoSEQ multiplex PCR; in TCRdb, only in-frame clones are kept and a portion is missing. The sample lists 26,000 or so clones, approximately 80% occurring once. The antigens of these receptors remain unknown. Expansion of antigen-specific CD4+ T cells with viral peptide pools was carried out by the ViraFEST assay before sequencing. The culture ran for 10 days before CD4+ T cells were isolated. It was between March and December 2020 that the person had a SARS-CoV-2 infection confirmed by PCR. This specimen consisted of CD4+ T cells from PBMCs cultured with HCoV-NL63 spike peptides, obtained before COVID-19 vaccination. The receptors shown here come from a human donor who had a prior SARS-CoV-2 infection.

This chain links TRBV18 with TRBJ1-1, with D unresolved. The CDR3 length is 17 residues. The V gene lost 3 bases and the J gene lost 3 bases, with 20 bases spanning the gap. The germline V gene has CDR1 KGHSH and CDR2 LQKENI. CDR3 amino acids: CASSPPSGGRGDTEAFF. Written as DNA, the CDR3 is TGTGCCAGCTCACCCCCATCCGGTGGACGCGGGGACACTGAAGCTTTCTTT.

This clone was picked up a small number of times. The chain carries TRBV6-2 or TRBV6-3 and TRBJ1-6, with D possibly matching TRBD1 (5 bases). The CDR3 has 14 residues. The germline CDR1 and CDR2 sequences are MNHEY and SVGEGT. Trimming removed 6 bases from V and 9 bases from J, with 15 bases in between. Written as DNA, the CDR3 is TGTGCCAGCAGCCGAACAGAGGGGAGTTCACCCCTCCACTTT. This codes for CASSRTEGSSPLHF.

This chain joins TRBV24-1 and TRBJ1-2, with unresolved D. V gave up 4 bases and J gave up 3 bases, with 5 bases separating them. In germline, CDR1 is KGHDR, CDR2 SFDVKD. The CDR3 runs to 12 residues. DNA for the CDR3: TGTGCCACCAGTGAGGGGTACTATGGCTACACCTTC. The encoded protein is CATSEGYYGYTF.

This clone was detected a few times. This sequence joins TRBV2 and TRBJ2-3; D is undetermined. The germline V gene has CDR1 SNHLY and CDR2 FYNNEI. The V and J ends lost 5 bases and 7 bases respectively, with 7 bases between them. The length of the CDR3 is 11 residues. This chain's CDR3 is CASSFSNTQYF. CDR3 nucleotide sequence: TGTGCCAGCAGTTTTAGTAATACGCAGTATTTT.

Here the CDR3 DNA reads TGTGCCAGCAGCCTCGGGCCCTTGGCAGGATACGAGCAGTACTTC. Amino acids: CASSLGPLAGYEQYF. This sequence joins TRBV9 and TRBJ2-7; D gene unclear. Trimming cost V 4 bases and J 4 bases, with 18 bases left between them. Germline loops: CDR1 SGDLS, CDR2 YYNGEE. This CDR3 has 15 residues.

To note about this clone: The junction does not match germline at one end; this may be a read error. J is TRBJ1-2 and V is TRBV5-1; possible D gene TRBD1, 5 bases. Per germline, CDR1 SGHRS and CDR2 YFSETQ. This CDR3 has 15 residues. CDR3 in amino acids: CASGLATGRNYGYTF. The CDR3 DNA sequence: TGCGCCAGCGGCTTGGCGACGGGACGGAACTATGGCTACACCTTC.

The chain couples TRBV18 to TRBJ1-1, with D tentatively TRBD1 (6 bases). Trimming took off 4 bases at V and 5 bases at J, with 17 bases between the two ends. Per the germline V gene, CDR1 is KGHSH and CDR2 is LQKENI. This CDR3 is 15 amino acids long. The CDR3 sequence is CASSRHPTGETEAFF. The CDR3 nucleotides read TGTGCCAGCTCACGCCACCCGACAGGCGAGACTGAAGCTTTCTTT.

The CDR3, as DNA: TGTGCCAGCAGTCTACAGGGATGGGTCTCCAATTCACCCCTCCACTTT. Its protein is CASSLQGWVSNSPLHF. V and J are TRBV2 and TRBJ1-6; a weak D match, TRBD1 (6 bases). The CDR3 extends over 16 amino acids. Trimming removed 5 bases at V and 7 bases at J, with 18 bases between. CDR1 SNHLY and CDR2 FYNNEI come from the germline V gene.

The J gene is TRBJ2-1, the V gene TRBV19; no clear D. V lost 3 bases and J lost 9, with 12 bases in between. CDR1 and CDR2 from the germline V gene are LNHDA and SQIVND (reference sequence). CDR3 size: 13 residues. The CDR3 loop reads CASSIRSPAEQFF. Here the CDR3 DNA reads TGTGCCAGTAGTATTAGAAGTCCTGCTGAGCAGTTCTTC. Together with reference TRBV19 and TRBJ2-1, the CDR3 gives the full variable domain: DGGITQSPKYLFRKEGQNVTLSCEQNLNHDAMYWYRQDPGQGLRLIYYSQIVNDFQKGDIAEGYSVSREKKESFPLTVTSAQKNPTAFYLCASSIRSPAEQFFGPGTRLTVL.

This clone has a handful of counts. The chain carries TRBV5-7 and TRBJ1-2, with 8 bases identical to TRBD1. TRBV5-7 is designated an ORF whose function remains uncertain. This CDR3 is built from 13 residues. Trimming took 4 bases from V and 4 from J; bases not matched to a gene: 3. CDR3 DNA sequence: TGTGCCAGCAGCGCGGGACAGGTCTATGGCTACACCTTC. Translation gives CASSAGQVYGYTF.

V usage is TRBV5-4 and J usage is TRBJ2-7; TRBD1 matches at 8 bases. The CDR3 is 13 amino acids. The ends lost 5 bases at V and 5 bases at J; junction bases unmatched: 6. Germline V gene sequence: CDR1 SGHNT, CDR2 YYREEE (reference sequence). CDR3 sequence: CASSPTGVDEQYF. The CDR3 DNA reads TGTGCCAGCAGTCCGACAGGGGTCGACGAGCAGTACTTC.

This clone has only a few counts. V gene TRBV6-1 combines with J gene TRBJ1-5, with D possibly being TRBD1 (5 bases). Trimming removed 4 bases from V and 4 bases from J, with 17 bases in between. Germline V gene data show CDR1 as MNHNS and CDR2 as SASEGT. The CDR3 totals 16 residues. CDR3 sequence: CASSAFGRGRNQPQHF. CDR3 nucleotide sequence: TGTGCCAGCAGTGCTTTTGGGAGGGGCCGGAATCAGCCCCAGCATTTT.

The chain recombines TRBV7-2 with TRBJ2-1; the match to TRBD2 covers 10 bases. The CDR3 is 16 amino acids. J gave up 7 bases and V 0 bases, and 6 bases lay outside the gene matches. Germline assignment: CDR1 SGHTA and CDR2 FQGNSA. In DNA form, the CDR3 reads TGTGCCAGCAGCTTAGCGGAGCGGGGGGGTCCGAATGAGCAGTTCTTC. Encoded protein: CASSLAERGGPNEQFF.

This chain links TRBV5-1 with TRBJ2-3; TRBD1 matches 10 bases. V lost 3 bases, J lost 6 bases, and 7 bases stayed unmatched. Germline CDR1 is SGHRS and CDR2 is YFSETQ. The CDR3 length is 15 residues. The CDR3 region is CASSSPGTGADTQYF. For the CDR3, the DNA is TGCGCCAGCAGCTCCCCGGGGACAGGGGCGGATACGCAGTATTTT.